This T cell receptor beta chain was retrieved from a study of blood T cell repertoires in COVID-19. Method: immunoSEQ multiplex PCR; TCRdb's copy keeps in-frame clones and lacks some. The data show approximately 300,000 clones, just under 90% seen once. In germline, CDR1 is SEHNR, CDR2 FQNEAQ (reference sequence). Trimming removed 3 bases from V and 2 bases from J, with 10 bases in between. The CDR3 loop spans 14 amino acids. V gene TRBV7-9 combines with J gene TRBJ1-2, with D maybe TRBD1 (5 bases). Sequencing used PBMCs or T cells enriched from blood (not recorded which). The TCR originated in a woman in her twenties or thirties who had recovered from COVID-19. Here the CDR3 DNA reads TGTGCCAGCAGCTTGGGACTTTCGAACTATGGCTACACCTTC. Its protein product is CASSLGLSNYGYTF.